These T cell receptor beta chains were read from a single sample in a study of shared clonotypes between healthy human individuals. Some clones are missing from TCRdb's copy, which holds only in-frame ones; the method was immunoSEQ multiplex PCR. The sample records fewer than 2.5 million clones, roughly 93% being singletons. Material: naive CD4+ T cells from PBMCs. These receptors originate from a man aged 18 to 30 in good health. Some clones in this sample may be carry-over from other donors' samples. Both conserved end residues are trimmed from each CDR3. Each record gives: V gene, D gene, CDR3 protein. The D gene is left open where the match is weak.

TRBV7-3,TRBD2,ASSLGTSGVEGDTQY
TRBV7-9,TRBD2,ASSLGTRQETQY
TRBV20-1,-,SASRNEKLF
TRBV19,-,ASSVLNEQF
TRBV7-9,-,ASSLGSPHIYGYT
TRBV28,-,ASSLPQANYGYT
TRBV2,-,ASRWGPGYT
TRBV19,-,ASSTQGFSYNEQF
TRBV7-9,TRBD1,ASSLAGTGAHEQY
TRBV7-2,-,ASSHGNQETQY
TRBV7-2,TRBD2,ASSWSGRAGETQY
TRBV27,TRBD2,ASSLVLATDTQY
TRBV30,-,AWRLGGGQSNQPQH
TRBV6-5,-,ASTRGGQQVGYT
TRBV25-1,-,ASSSASGPGETQY
TRBV5-1,-,ATKRDLLYEQY
TRBV28,-,ASSSGSYEQY
TRBV9,-,ASSVVLQGSGANVLT
TRBV7-9,TRBD1,ASSAQTGWYGYT
TRBV28,TRBD2,ASSLTLAGATYNEQF
TRBV7-8,TRBD2,ASSPRTSGMNNEQF
TRBV2,-,ASSLGPNQPQH
TRBV6-1,-,ASSDLVAF
TRBV10-3,-,AISETRRGSHWGTGELF
TRBV10-2,TRBD2,ASSESLAGLRAGELF
TRBV2,TRBD1,ASSVGQGYGYT
TRBV5-1,-,ASSPNTDKADTQY
TRBV9,TRBD2,ASSDTSGPYNEQF
TRBV27,TRBD1,ASSKGQFYYGYT
TRBV10-3,TRBD1,AISESRQGYNEQF
TRBV4-2,TRBD2,ASSQVTSGGVQY
TRBV30,TRBD2,AWSGGWLAGYTGELF
TRBV19,-,ASSIARGTRGLNEQF
TRBV5-1,-,ASSSTSSRAPF
TRBV28,-,ASSLYRDGPDTQY
TRBV6-6,-,ASSYSSGAIEAF
TRBV4-1,TRBD2,ASSQEPSGANTGELF